This entry concerns a single T cell receptor beta chain. Its antigen is as yet unknown. These data belong to a study of vaccination effects on CD4 cells after COVID-19. Study conclusions and caveats: Whether induced by infection or by vaccine, clones showed marked clonal contraction late after vaccination.

Antigen-specific CD4+ T cell clonotypes were called by their expansion after viral peptide-pool culture in ViraFEST. It was after roughly ten days of culture that CD4+ T cells were isolated. Previously uninfected by SARS-CoV-2, the vaccine recipients also showed negative nucleocapsid antibodies. Half-medium exchanges with IL-2 medium took place on days 3 and 7. Data came from immunoSEQ multiplex PCR; TCRdb stores just in-frame clones and leaves some out. This sample has around 68,000 clones; 75% to 90% occur once, and the top ten carry more than 10%. The sequenced sample was CD4+ T cells from PBMCs cultured with SARS-CoV-2 spike peptides, obtained before COVID-19 vaccination. The TCR was taken from a human donor who received a COVID-19 vaccine.

The CDR3 bases are TGCGCCAGCAGCTTGGGTACGGGGGCGGCTAGCTACAGCTACAATGAGCAGTTCTTC. Translated, it gives CASSLGTGAASYSYNEQFF. This chain joins TRBV5-1 and TRBJ2-1; D may match TRBD1 or TRBD2 (6 bases each). The CDR3 has 19 residues. Germline values: CDR1 SGHRS, CDR2 YFSETQ. The germline V and J ends were trimmed by 0 bases and 3 bases, with 22 bases remaining between them.